This is a list of T cell receptor beta chains from one sample in a study of shared clonotypes between healthy human individuals. Clones were sequenced by immunoSEQ multiplex PCR, and TCRdb holds only the in-frame ones, with some missing. The table includes about 2.1 million clones, around 93% detected once. Sequenced sample: naive CD8+ T cells from PBMCs. All receptors come from a man between 18 and 29 years old in good health. Some clones in this sample may be carry-over from other donors' samples. The conserved cysteine and the conserved F or W are not part of the CDR3 here. Each record gives: V gene, J gene, CDR3 protein.

v_call: TRBV4-1
j_call: TRBJ1-3
cdr3_aa: ASSQGVTDYSGNTIY

v_call: TRBV27
j_call: TRBJ1-1
cdr3_aa: ASSFQASPGDEAF

v_call: TRBV4-2
j_call: TRBJ2-7
cdr3_aa: ASSQGLAGKAYEQY

v_call: TRBV13
j_call: TRBJ1-1
cdr3_aa: ASSLVPGRVSTEAF

v_call: TRBV7-9
j_call: NA
cdr3_aa: ASSWASSHEQY

v_call: TRBV4-3
j_call: TRBJ1-1
cdr3_aa: ASSPGQGVNTEAF

v_call: TRBV29-1
j_call: TRBJ2-1
cdr3_aa: SAKPGLSWNEQF

v_call: TRBV7-6
j_call: TRBJ1-1
cdr3_aa: ASGQMGPGGLRRAF

v_call: TRBV27
j_call: TRBJ2-7
cdr3_aa: ASRMGQGPYEQY

v_call: TRBV5-1
j_call: TRBJ2-1
cdr3_aa: ASSYRDGSYNEQF

v_call: TRBV18
j_call: TRBJ1-2
cdr3_aa: ASSPEDGPWENGYT

v_call: TRBV5-1
j_call: TRBJ2-7
cdr3_aa: ASSLTTGTGFHEQY

v_call: TRBV5-1
j_call: TRBJ2-2
cdr3_aa: ASSLGADGELF

v_call: TRBV19
j_call: TRBJ1-2
cdr3_aa: ASRWRGGSGYT

v_call: TRBV28
j_call: TRBJ1-1
cdr3_aa: ASSYREFTEAF

v_call: TRBV9
j_call: TRBJ2-2
cdr3_aa: ASSVSGRSNTGELF

v_call: TRBV10-3
j_call: TRBJ1-1
cdr3_aa: AISDPISVGGNTEAF

v_call: TRBV28
j_call: TRBJ1-1
cdr3_aa: ASSPAGVNTEAF

v_call: TRBV25-1
j_call: TRBJ1-1
cdr3_aa: ASSEKGQGNTEAF

v_call: TRBV9
j_call: TRBJ1-3
cdr3_aa: ASAARGSGNTIY

v_call: TRBV12-5
j_call: TRBJ1-3
cdr3_aa: ASGTWNTIY

v_call: TRBV25-1
j_call: TRBJ1-1
cdr3_aa: AASTGTGTTEAF

v_call: TRBV4-1
j_call: TRBJ1-4
cdr3_aa: ASSPHQLNVEKLF

v_call: TRBV14
j_call: TRBJ2-5
cdr3_aa: ASSRWTGQETQY

v_call: TRBV28
j_call: TRBJ1-5
cdr3_aa: ASSLGDWQPQH

v_call: TRBV27
j_call: TRBJ2-5
cdr3_aa: ASSLMAGQETQY

v_call: TRBV7-9
j_call: TRBJ2-1
cdr3_aa: ASSSRESSYNEQF

v_call: TRBV6-5
j_call: TRBJ1-2
cdr3_aa: ASRDRTAAYGYT

v_call: TRBV9
j_call: TRBJ2-6
cdr3_aa: ASSAARTGVSGANVLT

v_call: TRBV18
j_call: TRBJ2-1
cdr3_aa: ASSPSRQNNEQF

v_call: TRBV28
j_call: TRBJ2-4
cdr3_aa: ASRGGRAKNIQY

v_call: TRBV4-1
j_call: TRBJ2-1
cdr3_aa: ASSQRTVNEQF

v_call: TRBV9
j_call: TRBJ2-3
cdr3_aa: ASRASGISTDTQY

v_call: TRBV5-6
j_call: TRBJ2-7
cdr3_aa: ASSLMTGGVPYEQY

v_call: TRBV14
j_call: TRBJ2-1
cdr3_aa: ASSRVGGAIEQF

v_call: TRBV19
j_call: TRBJ2-7
cdr3_aa: ASSSWTGTYEQY

v_call: TRBV15
j_call: TRBJ2-1
cdr3_aa: ATSEPPSNEQF

v_call: TRBV7-2
j_call: TRBJ2-7
cdr3_aa: ASSLEWAGGRYEQY

v_call: TRBV7-9
j_call: TRBJ2-7
cdr3_aa: ASSSTGTGGPGVEQY

v_call: TRBV5-6
j_call: TRBJ2-7
cdr3_aa: ASSTGLLAEDYEQY

v_call: TRBV5-5
j_call: TRBJ2-7
cdr3_aa: ASSYQRAATYEQY

v_call: TRBV11-2
j_call: TRBJ2-3
cdr3_aa: ASSTREARFDTQY

v_call: TRBV9
j_call: TRBJ2-1
cdr3_aa: ASSVARVAGEGTYNEQF

v_call: TRBV11-3
j_call: TRBJ2-1
cdr3_aa: ASSLRTSGSYEQF

v_call: TRBV2
j_call: TRBJ1-2
cdr3_aa: ASRGPAQGTGAGGYT

v_call: TRBV19
j_call: TRBJ1-5
cdr3_aa: ASSPYSNQPQH

v_call: TRBV7-9
j_call: TRBJ2-7
cdr3_aa: ASSVNSGLGYEQY

v_call: TRBV7-8
j_call: TRBJ2-3
cdr3_aa: ASSLSVGAHTDTQY

v_call: TRBV19
j_call: TRBJ1-2
cdr3_aa: ASSIVTVFRSGYT

v_call: TRBV6-5
j_call: TRBJ2-2
cdr3_aa: ASSLAGGNTGELF

v_call: TRBV28
j_call: TRBJ2-7
cdr3_aa: ASREGLGNYEQY

v_call: TRBV7-9
j_call: TRBJ1-2
cdr3_aa: ASSEGPGSSGYT

v_call: TRBV29-1
j_call: TRBJ2-4
cdr3_aa: SVVGHKNIQY

v_call: TRBV7-9
j_call: TRBJ2-1
cdr3_aa: ASSPVGRERSYNEQF

v_call: TRBV7-7
j_call: TRBJ2-3
cdr3_aa: AVKTVLTDTQY

v_call: TRBV28
j_call: TRBJ2-3
cdr3_aa: ASCSEGRYTDTQY

v_call: TRBV6-5
j_call: TRBJ1-1
cdr3_aa: ASSFGAEAF

v_call: TRBV5-5
j_call: TRBJ1-5
cdr3_aa: ASSFGQGSNQPQH

v_call: TRBV4-1
j_call: TRBJ1-5
cdr3_aa: ASSQDLLRQPQH